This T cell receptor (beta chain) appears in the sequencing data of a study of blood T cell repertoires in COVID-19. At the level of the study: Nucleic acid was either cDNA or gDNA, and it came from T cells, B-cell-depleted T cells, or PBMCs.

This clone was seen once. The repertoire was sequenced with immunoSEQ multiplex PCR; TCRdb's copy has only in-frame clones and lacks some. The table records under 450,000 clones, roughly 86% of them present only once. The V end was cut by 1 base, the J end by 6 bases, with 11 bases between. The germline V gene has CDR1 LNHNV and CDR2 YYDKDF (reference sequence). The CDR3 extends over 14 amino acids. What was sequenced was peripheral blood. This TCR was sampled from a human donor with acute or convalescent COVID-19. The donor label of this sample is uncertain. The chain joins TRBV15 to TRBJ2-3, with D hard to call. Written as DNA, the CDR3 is TGTGCCACCAGCAGAGCTAGTATCGGCGATACGCAGTATTTT. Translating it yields CATSRASIGDTQYF.